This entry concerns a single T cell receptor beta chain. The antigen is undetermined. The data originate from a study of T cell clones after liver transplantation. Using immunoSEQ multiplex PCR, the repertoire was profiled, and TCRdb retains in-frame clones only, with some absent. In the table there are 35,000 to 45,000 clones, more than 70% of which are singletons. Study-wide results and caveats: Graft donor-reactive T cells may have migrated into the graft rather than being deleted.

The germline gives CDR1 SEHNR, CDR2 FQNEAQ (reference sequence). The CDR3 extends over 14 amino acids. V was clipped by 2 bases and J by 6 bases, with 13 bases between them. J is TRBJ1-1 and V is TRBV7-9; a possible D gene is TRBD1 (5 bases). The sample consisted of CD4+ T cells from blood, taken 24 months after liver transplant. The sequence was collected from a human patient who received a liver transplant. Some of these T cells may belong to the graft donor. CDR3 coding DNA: TGTGCCAGCAGCTTAACGGGGGTAGGATCTGAAGCTTTCTTT. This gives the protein CASSLTGVGSEAFF.